The TCR beta chain under discussion was sequenced for a study of T cells in lung cancer brain metastases. Points from the study as a whole: The complete infiltrating T cell repertoire may not have been retrieved from FFPE. Most clones were lesion-specific, with limited overlap between paired lesions (Morisita 0.2 to 0.25).

Sequencing was performed with immunoSEQ multiplex PCR; in TCRdb, only in-frame clones are kept and a portion is missing. The sample holds 3,000 or so clones, 85% to 90% seen once. Concerning this clone itself: What it recognizes is unknown.

Germline loops: CDR1 SGHDT, CDR2 YYEEEE. The CDR3 contains 15 residues. The trim removed 0 bases at V and 7 bases at J, leaving 7 bases unmatched. The TCR comes from a woman aged 45 to 65 with non-small cell lung cancer. Sequencing used tumor tissue from the primary lung tumor. This rearrangement joins TRBV5-6 to TRBJ2-5; 9 nucleotides match TRBD1. The CDR3 sequence: CASSLVGQGGGTQYF. DNA for the CDR3: TGTGCCAGCAGCTTGGTGGGACAGGGAGGAGGGACCCAGTACTTC.